This T cell receptor (beta chain) was observed in a study of blood T cell repertoires in COVID-19. Background on the study: PBMCs, B-cell-depleted T cells, or T cells provided the cDNA or gDNA that made up the material.

In its sample, this clone was seen once. Assay used: immunoSEQ multiplex PCR; TCRdb lists only in-frame clones, some missing. This table has around 260,000 clones, over 75% appearing once. This sequence was found in a woman aged 70-85 years with COVID-19, enrolled during active disease. The specimen was peripheral blood.

Here the CDR3 reads CASSEPGGPHEQYF. As DNA, the CDR3 is TGTGCCAGCAGTGAACCGGGAGGGCCCCACGAGCAGTACTTC. V usage is TRBV25-1 and J usage is TRBJ2-7, with 8 bases aligning to TRBD2. Unmatched junction bases numbered 5, after V lost 2 bases and J lost 5 bases. The length of the CDR3 is 14 residues. Germline lookup yields CDR1 MGHDK and CDR2 SYGVNS.